The source of this T cell receptor beta chain is a study of T-cell reconstitution after alpha-beta-depleted transplantation in children. General study points: When one year had passed after transplant, most T-cell counts and diversity came from newly produced T cells.

Germline assignment: CDR1 MGHDK and CDR2 SYGVNS. The CDR3 length is 15 residues. Trimming removed 2 bases from V and 3 bases from J, with 14 bases in between. Note on this clonotype: What it recognizes is unknown.

This sample's TCRbeta library carried unique molecular identifier barcodes. TCRdb re-derived calls from the PCR reads in MiXCR, one entry per CDR3 protein. The table shows 500,000 to 650,000 distinct CDR3 sequences, with approximately 13% occurring only once. The chain uses TRBV25-1 and TRBJ2-7; maybe TRBD2 (5 bases). The sample consisted of PBMCs, mostly from graft donor cells, taken 360 days after TCRalphabeta/CD19-depleted stem cell transplant. This receptor was taken from a male patient younger than 18 who had a stem cell transplant for acute myeloid leukemia, so the T cells may come from the graft donor. This chain's CDR3 is CASSEIRRGNYEQYF. CDR3 nucleotides: TGTGCCAGCAGTGAAATTAGGAGAGGGAACTACGAGCAGTACTTC.